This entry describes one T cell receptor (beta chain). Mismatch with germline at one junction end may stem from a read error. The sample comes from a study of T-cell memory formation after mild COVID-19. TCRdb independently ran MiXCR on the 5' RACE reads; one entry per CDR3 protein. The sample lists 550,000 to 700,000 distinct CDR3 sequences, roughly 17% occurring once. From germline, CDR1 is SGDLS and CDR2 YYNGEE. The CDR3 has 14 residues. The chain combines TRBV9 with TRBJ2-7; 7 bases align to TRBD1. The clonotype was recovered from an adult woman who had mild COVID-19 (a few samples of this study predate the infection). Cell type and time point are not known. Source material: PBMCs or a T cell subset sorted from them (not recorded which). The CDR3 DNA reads TGTGCCGGCAGCGATCCGGACAGGCCCTACGAGCAGTACTTC. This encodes CAGSDPDRPYEQYF.